This TCR beta chain was documented in a study of T cell responses to AZD1222 COVID-19 vaccine. Overall study findings and caveats: A mostly white British donor set with more females was recruited, and clonal diversity was possibly underestimated.

The CDR3 contains 13 residues. The V gene lost 6 bases and the J gene lost 6 bases, with 14 bases spanning the gap. CDR1 is ENHRY and CDR2 is SYGVKD in the germline V gene. Sequencing was performed with immunoSEQ multiplex PCR; in TCRdb, only in-frame clones are kept and a portion is missing. The table lists some 150,000 clones, approximately 95% of them singletons, with about 3.9% in the top ten. Of note for this clone: What it binds is not known.

The material was peripheral blood, obtained on day 0 of AZD1222 vaccination. This chain joins TRBV10-3 and TRBJ1-2; the D is unclear. This receptor was taken from an adult in good health. CDR3 loop: CAIRNTNGDGYTF. The CDR3 nucleotides read TGTGCCATCAGAAACACGAATGGGGATGGCTACACCTTC.